This TCR beta chain was captured by sequencing in a study of T-cell reconstitution after alpha-beta-depleted transplantation in children. Unmatched junction bases numbered 13, after V lost 7 bases and J lost 5 bases. There are 16 residues in the CDR3. Looked up from germline, CDR1 is MNHEY and CDR2 is SVGAGI. Unique molecular identifiers were incorporated into the prepared TCRbeta library. TCRdb reanalysed the PCR reads using MiXCR and keeps one entry per CDR3 protein. Of some 350,000 distinct CDR3 sequences listed, around 10% are singletons. The sequences come from PBMCs from the stem cell graft donor, collected from the stem cell graft. The chain employs TRBV6-5 and TRBJ2-7; 11 bases map to TRBD2. The source is a human donor who donated a stem cell graft to a child with acute lymphoblastic leukemia. In nucleotides, the CDR3 is TGTGCCAGCACCCACTCCCTCACTAGCGGGAGAAACGAGCAGTACTTC. Translation: CASTHSLTSGRNEQYF.